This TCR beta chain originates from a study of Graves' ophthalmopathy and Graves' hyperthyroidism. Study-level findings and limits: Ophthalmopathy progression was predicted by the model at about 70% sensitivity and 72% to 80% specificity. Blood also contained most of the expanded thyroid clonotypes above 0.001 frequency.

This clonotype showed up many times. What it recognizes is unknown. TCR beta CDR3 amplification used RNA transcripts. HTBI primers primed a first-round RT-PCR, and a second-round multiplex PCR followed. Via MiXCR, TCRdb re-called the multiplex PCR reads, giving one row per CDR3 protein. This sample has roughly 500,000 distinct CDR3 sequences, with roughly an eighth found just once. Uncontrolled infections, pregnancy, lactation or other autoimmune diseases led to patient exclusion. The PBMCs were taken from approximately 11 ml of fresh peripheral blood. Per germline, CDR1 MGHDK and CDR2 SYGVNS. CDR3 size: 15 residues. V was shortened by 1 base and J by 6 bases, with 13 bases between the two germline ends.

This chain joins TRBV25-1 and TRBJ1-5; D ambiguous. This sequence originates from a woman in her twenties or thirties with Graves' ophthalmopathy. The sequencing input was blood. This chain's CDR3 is CASSESVWGSQPQHF. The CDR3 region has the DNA TGTGCCAGCAGTGAATCGGTCTGGGGTAGTCAGCCCCAGCATTTT. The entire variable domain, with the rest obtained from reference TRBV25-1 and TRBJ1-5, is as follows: EADIYQTPRYLVIGTGKKITLECSQTMGHDKMYWYQQDPGMELHLIHYSYGVNSTEKGDLSSESTVSRIRTEHFPLTLESARPSHTSQYLCASSESVWGSQPQHFGDGTRLSIL.